This T cell receptor (beta chain) was documented in a study of vaccination effects on CD4 cells after COVID-19. Study-wide points: The study got few convalescent patients and did not collect any early post-infection timepoints.

Generated by immunoSEQ multiplex PCR, the TCRdb table keeps only in-frame clones and is missing some. The repertoire holds tens of thousands of clones, with 76% as singletons. As regards this clone: Its antigen is unknown.

The CDR3 sequence is 15 residues long. Germline V gives CDR1 MNHEY, CDR2 SVGAGI. The ends were cut back, 0 bases at V and 7 bases at J, with 15 bases in the middle. With the ViraFEST assay, the study expanded antigen-specific CD4+ T cells using viral peptide pools, then sequenced them. CD4+ T cell isolation took place after approximately ten days of culture. PCR showed that the person got SARS-CoV-2 infection at some point between March and December 2020. Culturing of two million PBMC per well took place with roughly 9.4 IU/ml IL-2 and approximately 10 ug/ml peptides. The negative control condition used HIV-1 Nef peptides. Researchers swapped half the medium for IL-2 medium on both days 3 and 7.

The receptor comes from a human donor who had a prior SARS-CoV-2 infection. The chain combines TRBV6-5 with TRBJ1-1, with D hard to call. The material sequenced was CD4+ T cells from PBMCs cultured with HIV peptides, taken before COVID-19 vaccination. The subset was: HIV-1 Nef peptide pool negative control/reference culture. The CDR3 here is CASSYSGGRLDEAFF. In nucleotides, the CDR3 is TGTGCCAGCAGTTACTCGGGCGGTCGATTAGATGAAGCTTTCTTT.